These T cell receptor beta chains were read from a single sample in a study of blood T cell repertoires in COVID-19. The protocol was immunoSEQ multiplex PCR, while the TCRdb copy is restricted to in-frame clones and leaves out a portion. The data show 130,000 to 150,000 clones, around 87% seen once. The specimen was PBMCs or T cells enriched from blood (not recorded which). These TCRs come from a woman in her twenties or thirties with acute COVID-19. The CDR3 runs from the conserved cysteine through the conserved F or W. Only some rows state a clone size, as once, few, many or a class for expanded clones.

CAWSVRRGQGTNEKLFF	once	TRBJ1-4	TRBV30
CASSTRAGELFF	.	TRBJ2-2	TRBV27
CASSRASGRDTQYF	many	TRBJ2-3	TRBV4-3
CASGLVLAGDLGELFF	.	TRBJ2-2	TRBV12-5
CASSKEPTSFSTDTQYF	.	TRBJ2-3	TRBV21-1
CAISESSGRELDTQYF	.	TRBJ2-3	TRBV10-3
CASSEIAGAYNEQFF	.	TRBJ2-1	TRBV7-2
CASSRPGTLATNEKLFF	.	TRBJ1-4	TRBV6-2/TRBV6-3
CASSPTAGSPQHF	.	TRBJ1-5	TRBV7-3
CASSIVRGDGNQPQHF	.	TRBJ1-5	TRBV19
CASSSPYSGSSYNEQFF	.	TRBJ2-1	TRBV5-1
CASSPRTGSGNTIYF	.	TRBJ1-3	TRBV3-1/TRBV3-2
CSASDRQRYNEQFF	.	TRBJ2-1	TRBV20-1
CASSSQTGTTQYF	.	TRBJ2-3	TRBV7-9
CATTQPGQKKAFF	once	TRBJ1-1	TRBV24-1
CSVAQREVNEQFF	.	TRBJ2-1	TRBV29-1